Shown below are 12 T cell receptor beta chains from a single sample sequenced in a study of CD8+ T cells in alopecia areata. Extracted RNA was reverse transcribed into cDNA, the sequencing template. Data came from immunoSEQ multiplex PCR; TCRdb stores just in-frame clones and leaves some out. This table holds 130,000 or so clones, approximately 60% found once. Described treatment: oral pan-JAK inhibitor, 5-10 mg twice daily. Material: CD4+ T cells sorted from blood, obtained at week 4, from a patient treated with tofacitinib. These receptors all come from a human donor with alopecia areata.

CDR3 nucleotide sequence: TGTGCCAGCAGCTTAGATGAGGGCCAGACACAGTTCTTC. The encoded protein is CASSLDEGQTQFF. J is TRBJ2-1 and V is TRBV7-9, with D perhaps TRBD2 (5 bases). This CDR3 region has 13 residues. Germline CDR1 SEHNR, CDR2 FQNEAQ (reference sequence). Trimming removed 1 base at V and 13 bases at J, with 14 bases between.

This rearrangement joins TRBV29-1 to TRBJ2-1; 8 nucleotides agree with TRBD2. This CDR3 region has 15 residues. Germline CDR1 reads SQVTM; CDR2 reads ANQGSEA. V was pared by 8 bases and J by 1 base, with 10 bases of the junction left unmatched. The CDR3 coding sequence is TGCAGCCTTGGTGGAGCTAGCGGGTCCTACAATGAGCAGTTCTTC. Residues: CSLGGASGSYNEQFF.

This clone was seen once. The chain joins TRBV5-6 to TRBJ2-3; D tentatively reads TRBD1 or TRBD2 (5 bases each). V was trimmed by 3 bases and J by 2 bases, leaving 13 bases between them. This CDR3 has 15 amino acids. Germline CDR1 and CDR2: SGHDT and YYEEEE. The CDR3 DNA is TGTGCCAGCAGCTCCCGGGACCAATACACAGATACGCAGTATTTT. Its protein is CASSSRDQYTDTQYF. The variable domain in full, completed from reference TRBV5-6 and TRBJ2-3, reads DAGVTQSPTHLIKTRGQQVTLRCSPKSGHDTVSWYQQALGQGPQFIFQYYEEEERQRGNFPDRFSGHQFPNYSSELNVNALLLGDSALYLCASSSRDQYTDTQYFGPGTRLTVL.

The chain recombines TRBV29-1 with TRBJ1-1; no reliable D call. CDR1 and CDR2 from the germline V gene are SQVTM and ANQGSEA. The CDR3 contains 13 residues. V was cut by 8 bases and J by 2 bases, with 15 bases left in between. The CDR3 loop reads CSPITLRNTEAFF. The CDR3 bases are TGCAGCCCTATTACACTTCGTAACACTGAAGCTTTCTTT.

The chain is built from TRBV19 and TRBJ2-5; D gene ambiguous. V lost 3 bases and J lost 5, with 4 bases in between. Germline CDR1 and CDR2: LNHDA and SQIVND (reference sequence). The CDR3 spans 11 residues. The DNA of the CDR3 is TGTGCCAGTAGTATTGAGGAGACCCAGTACTTC. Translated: CASSIEETQYF.

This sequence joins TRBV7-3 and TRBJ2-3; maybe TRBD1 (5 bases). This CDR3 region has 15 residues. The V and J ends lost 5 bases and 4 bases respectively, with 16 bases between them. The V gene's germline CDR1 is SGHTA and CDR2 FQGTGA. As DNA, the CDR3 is TGTGCCAGCAGCCAAGGGGCGCAGGGTGCAGATACGCAGTATTTT. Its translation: CASSQGAQGADTQYF.

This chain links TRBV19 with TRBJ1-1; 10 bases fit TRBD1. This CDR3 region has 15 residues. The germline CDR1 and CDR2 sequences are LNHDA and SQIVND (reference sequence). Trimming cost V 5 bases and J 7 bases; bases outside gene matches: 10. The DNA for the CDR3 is TGTGCCAGTAGTCGCCTCCCGGGACAGGGGATTGAAGCTTTCTTT. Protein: CASSRLPGQGIEAFF.

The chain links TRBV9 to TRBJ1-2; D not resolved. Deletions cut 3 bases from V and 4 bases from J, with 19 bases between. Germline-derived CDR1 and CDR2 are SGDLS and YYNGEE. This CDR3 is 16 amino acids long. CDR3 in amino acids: CASSASSLEFGYGYTF. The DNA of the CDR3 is TGTGCCAGCAGCGCATCGTCCTTAGAGTTCGGCTATGGCTACACCTTC.

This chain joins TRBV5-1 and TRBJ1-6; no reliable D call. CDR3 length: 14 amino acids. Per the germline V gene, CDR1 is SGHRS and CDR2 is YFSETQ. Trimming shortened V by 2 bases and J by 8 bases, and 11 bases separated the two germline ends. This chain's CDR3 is CASSFPDVDSPLHF. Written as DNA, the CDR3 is TGCGCCAGCAGCTTCCCGGACGTTGATTCACCCCTCCACTTT.

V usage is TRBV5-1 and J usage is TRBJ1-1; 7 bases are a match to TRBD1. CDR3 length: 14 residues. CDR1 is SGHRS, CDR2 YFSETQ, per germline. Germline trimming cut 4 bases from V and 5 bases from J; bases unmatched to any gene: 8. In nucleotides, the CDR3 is TGCGCCAGCAGCCCGGCAGGGGGGAGGACTGAAGCTTTCTTT. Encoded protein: CASSPAGGRTEAFF.

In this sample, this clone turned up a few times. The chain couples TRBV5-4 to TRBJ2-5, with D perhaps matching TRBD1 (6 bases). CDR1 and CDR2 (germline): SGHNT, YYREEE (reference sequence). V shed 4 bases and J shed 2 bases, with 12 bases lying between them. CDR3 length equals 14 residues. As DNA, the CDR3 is TGTGCCAGCAGCCATAGGGACATACAAGAGACCCAGTACTTC. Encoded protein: CASSHRDIQETQYF.

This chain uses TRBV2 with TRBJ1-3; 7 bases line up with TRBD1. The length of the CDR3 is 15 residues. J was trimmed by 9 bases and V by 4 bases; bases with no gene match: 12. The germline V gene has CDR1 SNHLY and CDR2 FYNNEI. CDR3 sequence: CASSGQGYSESTIYF. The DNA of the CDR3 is TGTGCCAGCAGTGGACAGGGATATTCGGAATCCACCATATATTTT.